This TCR beta chain is drawn from a study of glioma-infiltrating T cells. This clonotype was seen ten or more times. Antigen unknown. General study points: Above-expected tissue-blood divergence occurred in all gliomas, most in low-grade ones. CDR3 overlap between tissue and blood was very small.

V dropped 3 bases and J dropped 9 bases, with 15 bases sitting between them. Germline V gene sequence: CDR1 MDHEN, CDR2 SYDVKM. The CDR3 runs 13 residues. TCR alpha and beta CDR3 regions were amplified from RNA using iRepertoire nested multiplex PCR. One-step reverse transcription and amplification started from approximately 100-400 ng of tissue mRNA or PBMC total RNA. MiXCR was run by TCRdb on the multiplex PCR reads, yielding one entry per CDR3 protein. The repertoire holds around 190,000 distinct CDR3 sequences, with about 31% as singletons. Sequenced material: glioma tissue, nonneoplastic brain tissue, or PBMCs (not recorded which). This chain uses TRBV28 with TRBJ2-7; no firm D call. The receptor's source is a human donor with low-grade glioma or glioblastoma, undergoing nonglioma brain surgery, or in good health (not recorded which). CDR3 in amino acids: CASSLWIVALQYF. The DNA for the CDR3 is TGTGCCAGCAGTTTGTGGATCGTCGCTTTGCAGTACTTC.